This T cell receptor beta chain was sequenced during a study of cytotoxic CD8 clonotypes in ibrutinib-treated CLL (dated by TCRdb to 2020 to 2023). In the study overall: The cohort included about 15 treatment-naive and some 10 relapsed/refractory patients; 17 were IGHV unmutated. Cryopreserved peripheral blood mononuclear cells were obtained prior to treatment, at the time of response, and at either disease progression or sustained remission. Patients were still on ibrutinib when every remission and progressive disease sample was collected. The response samples were drawn at a median of roughly twelve months into treatment, with a range of roughly 6 to 36 months. Of the 90 or so participants in the trial, approximately 26 had longitudinal samples available. Partial responses were observed in about 25 patients and complete responses in 2; after a median follow-up of about 69 months, remission was maintained in approximately 14 patients and progression was observed in approximately 12. On average, each sample yielded 250,000 to 300,000 productive templates and about 95,000 productive rearrangements. Broader findings and caveats from the paper: Baseline clonality exceeded that of age-matched healthy donors and correlated strongly with circulating CD8+ T-cell counts. Public clonotypes were found to be uncommon and were observed to contract or remain stable during treatment; the increase in clonality was shown to reflect expansion of private clonotypes at ibrutinib response. Sampling times were not matched between sustained-remission and progressing patients, and lymph node repertoires were not studied. Clonality increased at ibrutinib response, stayed stable in sustained remission, and fell back toward baseline at progression.

On a MiSeq, deep resolution sequencing aimed for a depth between 1 in 1 million and 1 in 200,000 T cells, with each clonotype covered around 10x on average. The immunoSEQ hsTCRB Kit was used to generate the TCR beta libraries. Per the source publication's procedure: ImmunoSEQ Data Assistant and ImmunoSEQ Analyzer were used for data analysis, and V, D and J genes were assigned according to IMGT definitions. Clonality, with values ranging from 0 to 1, was calculated as one minus the normalized Shannon entropy of productive rearrangement frequencies. Only overrepresented clonotypes making up at least 0.05% of the repertoire of each patient were included in the public clonotype analysis. Repertoires from about a dozen age-matched healthy donors in immuneACCESS were used as clonality controls. In TCRdb, the immuneACCESS table is reduced to in-frame sequences with V and J assigned. These tables do not hold every clone; where another copy was compared, an unresolved V gene accounts for under half, and the others remain unexplained. The V and J calls and the clone size are those of that table, but D and trimming were determined from the DNA. This sample comprises about 140,000 clones, 70% to 80% of them detected only once. The top ten clonotypes cover 25% to 30% of the sample.

Taken with the paper, the label for time point translates to: 12 months on ibrutinib. Roughly 1.9 micrograms of genomic DNA were extracted from cryopreserved PBMCs for TCR beta library preparation. High-throughput TCR beta sequencing was performed on longitudinal blood samples from CLL patients receiving ibrutinib monotherapy. The patients were enrolled in a single-center, open-label phase 2 trial of ibrutinib monotherapy. Trimming removed 2 bases from V and 0 bases from J, leaving 11 bases between the germline ends. CDR1 and CDR2 (SNHLY, FYNNEI) derive from the germline V gene. The CDR3 numbers 16 residues from cysteine through phenylalanine. Only CDR3 DNA is held: 48 bases, read in frame from base 1. In the case of this clone: Its antigen remains unidentified. No base qualities exist here, and no much larger clone lies one base off it.

The sequence links TRBV2 to TRBJ1-5; the D gene lacks a confident call. The specimen comprised PBMCs, sampled after 12 months of ibrutinib treatment. This clonotype originated in a human donor with chronic lymphocytic leukemia. The sequenced DNA: TGTGCCAGCAGTGAACGGGGTCCATATAGCAATCAGCCCCAGCATTTT. It codes for CASSERGPYSNQPQHF.